This T cell receptor (beta chain) was documented in a study of blood T cell repertoires in COVID-19 (dated by TCRdb to 2020 to 2022). As for the study more broadly: The collaborator samples originated in the United States, Italy and Spain and spanned the acute and convalescent phases of COVID-19. A freely available public database, intended as a resource for researchers studying the immune response to SARS-CoV-2, is where the repertoires were released. The prospective study material was composed of cDNA or gDNA derived from T cells, B-cell-depleted T cells, or PBMCs. The sample metadata nearly always contained a de-identified subject ID, COVID-19 status, age in years and sex. Deeply sampled blood TCRbeta repertoires from subjects exposed to, actively infected with, or recovered from COVID-19 were included in the dataset. Samples were obtained from the ongoing ImmuneRACE study (first 160 participants) and from approximately 1,200 subjects provided by 6 global collaborators. HLA class I and class II types, where available, came from metadata supplied by the sample provider rather than from assay-based typing.

To note about this clone: What this receptor recognizes is not known. No qualities accompany the bases; no much larger clone lies one base away.

The full study reports these points: How much clinical and demographic metadata was included differed by source and by participant, and the metadata was provided uncurated.

Participants in the prospective study were aged 18 to 89 years, lived in about two dozen United States geographic areas, and enrolled through a virtual design. To assign participants to cohorts, the prospective study relied on clinical history that participants themselves reported in a screening survey and a study questionnaire. ImmuneRACE Cohort 3 recovered participants were defined by two consecutive negative NP/OP PCR tests, healthcare professional clearance, or symptom resolution. Mobile phlebotomists in the prospective study collected whole blood, serum and a nasopharyngeal or oropharyngeal swab from every participant. Prospective study participants could optionally give additional blood draws and questionnaires over an approximately two-month period. Before DNA extraction, blood samples from the prospective study were shipped at room temperature or frozen. TCRbeta CDR3 regions were amplified from genomic DNA using the immunoSEQ Assay, a bias-controlled multiplex PCR. Processing in the source paper ran as follows. Nucleated cell counts per sample were estimated from amplification of reference gene primers within the assay. To quantify the absolute abundance of each unique TCRbeta CDR3 rearrangement, sequence reads were collapsed and filtered. For each sample, productive Simpson clonality was calculated as the square root of Simpson's diversity index across productive rearrangements. TCRdb re-hosts the immuneACCESS table, in-frame sequences only. Its copies lack some clones; in the studies checked, an unresolved V gene accounts for under half of them, and the cause for the rest is not known. V and J calls and clone size are those listed in that table; D and trimming were worked out from the DNA. The sample has 250,000 to 350,000 clones on record, 70% to 90% of them singletons. Jointly, the top ten make up under 6% of the sample.

Deletion took 5 bases off V and 1 base off J, with a span of 14 bases between the germline ends. CDR1 and CDR2, looked up from the germline V gene, are SGHVS and FNYEAQ. From the cysteine through the phenylalanine, the CDR3 covers 15 amino acids. Only the CDR3 portion is preserved as DNA: 45 bases, with reading frame beginning at the first base. The source material was PBMCs or T cells enriched from blood (not recorded which). The chain is assembled from TRBV7-6 and TRBJ1-2, with the D gene call left open. This TCR came from a young woman who had recovered from COVID-19. This receptor has the CDR3 CASSNTDNFNYGYTF. The sequenced DNA: TGTGCCAGCAGCAACACAGACAACTTTAACTATGGCTACACCTTC.